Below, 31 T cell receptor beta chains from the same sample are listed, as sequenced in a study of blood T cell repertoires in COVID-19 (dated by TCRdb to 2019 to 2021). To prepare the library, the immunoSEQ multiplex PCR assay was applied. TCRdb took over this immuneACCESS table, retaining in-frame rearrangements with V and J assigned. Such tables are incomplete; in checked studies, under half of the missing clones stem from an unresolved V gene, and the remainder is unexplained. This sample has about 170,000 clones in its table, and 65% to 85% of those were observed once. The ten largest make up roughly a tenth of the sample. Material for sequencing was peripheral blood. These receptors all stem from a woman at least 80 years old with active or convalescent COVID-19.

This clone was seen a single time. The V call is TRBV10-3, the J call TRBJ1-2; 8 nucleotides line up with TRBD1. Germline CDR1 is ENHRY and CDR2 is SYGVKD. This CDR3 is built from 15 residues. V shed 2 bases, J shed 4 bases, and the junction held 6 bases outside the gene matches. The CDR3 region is CAISETQGAIYGYTF. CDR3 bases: TGTGCCATCAGTGAGACGCAGGGGGCGATCTATGGCTACACCTTC.

The CDR3 DNA reads TGTGCCAGCTCACCACCGGCGGGATCCGGCACTGAAGCTTTCTTT. Amino acids: CASSPPAGSGTEAFF. The chain carries TRBV18 and TRBJ1-1; D is ambiguous. V was pared by 0 bases and J by 4 bases, with 12 bases between. This CDR3 has 15 residues. CDR1 and CDR2 from the germline V gene are KGHSH and LQKENI. Full variable domain (outside the CDR3, taken from reference TRBV18 and TRBJ1-1): NAGVMQNPRHLVRRRGQEARLRCSPMKGHSHVYWYRQLPEEGLKFMVYLQKENIIDESGMPKERFSAEFPKEGPSILRIQQVVRGDSAAYFCASSPPAGSGTEAFFGQGTRLTVV.

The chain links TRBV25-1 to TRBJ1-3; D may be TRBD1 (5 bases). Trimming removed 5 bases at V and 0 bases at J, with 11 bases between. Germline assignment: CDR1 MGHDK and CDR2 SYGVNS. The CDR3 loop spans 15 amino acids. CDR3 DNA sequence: TGTGCCAGCAGTCCCACAGGCTACTCTGGAAACACCATATATTTT. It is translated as CASSPTGYSGNTIYF.

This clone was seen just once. The CDR3 loop reads CASSVDVSLTDTQYF. The DNA of the CDR3 is TGTGCCAGCAGCGTAGACGTTAGCCTCACAGATACGCAGTATTTT. The chain carries TRBV9 and TRBJ2-3; no clear D. The V gene's germline CDR1 is SGDLS and CDR2 YYNGEE. The V end was cut by 0 bases, the J end by 2 bases, with 10 bases between. The CDR3 is made up of 15 amino acids. Looking up the rest from reference TRBV9 and TRBJ2-3 gives the full variable domain: DSGVTQTPKHLITATGQRVTLRCSPRSGDLSVYWYQQSLDQGLQFLIQYYNGEERAKGNILERFSAQQFPDLHSELNLSSLELGDSALYFCASSVDVSLTDTQYFGPGTRLTVL.

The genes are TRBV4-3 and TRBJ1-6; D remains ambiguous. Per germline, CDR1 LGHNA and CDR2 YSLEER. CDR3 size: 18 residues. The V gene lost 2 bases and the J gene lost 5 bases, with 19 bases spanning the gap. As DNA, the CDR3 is TGCGCCAGCAGCCAAAGGCAGTTTCGAGCGTTGGATAATTCACCCCTCCACTTT. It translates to CASSQRQFRALDNSPLHF.

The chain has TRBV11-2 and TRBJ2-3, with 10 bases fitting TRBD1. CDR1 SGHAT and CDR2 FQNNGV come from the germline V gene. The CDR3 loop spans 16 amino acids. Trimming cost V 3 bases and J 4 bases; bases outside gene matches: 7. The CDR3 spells CASSFLTGGSADTQYF. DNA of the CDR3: TGTGCCAGCAGCTTCTTGACAGGGGGCAGCGCAGATACGCAGTATTTT.

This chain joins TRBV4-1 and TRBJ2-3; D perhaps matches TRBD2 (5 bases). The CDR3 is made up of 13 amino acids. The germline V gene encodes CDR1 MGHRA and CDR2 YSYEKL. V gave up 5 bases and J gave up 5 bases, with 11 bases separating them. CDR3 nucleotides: TGCGCCAGCAGCACTAGTCCTCAAGATACGCAGTATTTT. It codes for CASSTSPQDTQYF.

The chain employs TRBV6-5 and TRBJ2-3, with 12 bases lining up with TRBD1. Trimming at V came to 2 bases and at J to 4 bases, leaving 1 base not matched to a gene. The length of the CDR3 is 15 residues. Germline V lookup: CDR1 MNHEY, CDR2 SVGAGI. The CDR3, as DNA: TGTGCCAGCAGTTACGGGACAGGGGGCGCAGATACGCAGTATTTT. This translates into CASSYGTGGADTQYF.

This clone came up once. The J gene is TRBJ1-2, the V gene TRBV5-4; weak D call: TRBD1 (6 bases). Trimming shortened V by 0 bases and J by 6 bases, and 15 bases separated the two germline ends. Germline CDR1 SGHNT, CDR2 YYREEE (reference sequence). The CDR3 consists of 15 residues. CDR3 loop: CASSLVRSGVDGYTF. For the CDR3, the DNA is TGTGCCAGCAGCTTGGTCCGATCAGGGGTTGATGGCTACACCTTC.

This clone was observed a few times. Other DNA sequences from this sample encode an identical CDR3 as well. DNA for the CDR3: TGTGCCAGCAGCTTGACGGGGAACACTGAAGCTTTCTTT. Amino acid sequence: CASSLTGNTEAFF. The chain uses TRBV7-3 and TRBJ1-1; D uncertain. CDR1 and CDR2 (germline): SGHTA, FQGTGA. CDR3 size: 13 residues. V gave up 3 bases and J gave up 1 base, with 6 bases separating them.

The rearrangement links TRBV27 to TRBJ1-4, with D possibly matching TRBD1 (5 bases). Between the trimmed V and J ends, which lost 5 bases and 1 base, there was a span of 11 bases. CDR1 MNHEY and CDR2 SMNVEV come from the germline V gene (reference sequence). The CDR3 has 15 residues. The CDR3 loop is CASSLRQLTNEKLFF. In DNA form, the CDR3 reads TGTGCCAGCAGTCTGAGACAGCTAACTAATGAAAAACTGTTTTTT.

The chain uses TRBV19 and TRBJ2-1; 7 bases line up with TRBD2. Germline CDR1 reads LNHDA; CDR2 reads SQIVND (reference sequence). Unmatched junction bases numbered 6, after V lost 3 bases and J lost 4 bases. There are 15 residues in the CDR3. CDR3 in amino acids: CASSIGAGYYNEQFF. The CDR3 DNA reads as TGTGCCAGTAGTATCGGAGCGGGGTATTACAATGAGCAGTTCTTC.

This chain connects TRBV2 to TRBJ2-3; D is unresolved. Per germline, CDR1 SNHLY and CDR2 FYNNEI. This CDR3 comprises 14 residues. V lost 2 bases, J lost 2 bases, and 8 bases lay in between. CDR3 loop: CASSEQALTDTQYF. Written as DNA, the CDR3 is TGTGCCAGCAGTGAACAGGCCCTCACAGATACGCAGTATTTT.

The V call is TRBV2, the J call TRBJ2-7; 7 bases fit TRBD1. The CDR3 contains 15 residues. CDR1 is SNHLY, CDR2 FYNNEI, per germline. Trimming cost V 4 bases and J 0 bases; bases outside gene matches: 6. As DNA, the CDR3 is TGTGCCAGCAGTGTCAACAGGGGAAGCTCCTACGAGCAGTACTTC. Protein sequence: CASSVNRGSSYEQYF.

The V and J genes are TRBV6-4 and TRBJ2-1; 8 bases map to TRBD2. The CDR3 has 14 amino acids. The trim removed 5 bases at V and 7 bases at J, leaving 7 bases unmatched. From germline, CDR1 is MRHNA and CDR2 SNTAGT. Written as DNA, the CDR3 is TGTGCCAGCAGTATAAACGGGGGGGATAATGAGCAGTTCTTC. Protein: CASSINGGDNEQFF.

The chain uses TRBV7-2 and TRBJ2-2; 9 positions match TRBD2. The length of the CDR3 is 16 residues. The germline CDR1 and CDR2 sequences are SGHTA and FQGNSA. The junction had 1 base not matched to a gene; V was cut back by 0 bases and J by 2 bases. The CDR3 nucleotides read TGTGCCAGCAGCTTAGCTAGCGGGGGCAACACCGGGGAGCTGTTTTTT. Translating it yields CASSLASGGNTGELFF.

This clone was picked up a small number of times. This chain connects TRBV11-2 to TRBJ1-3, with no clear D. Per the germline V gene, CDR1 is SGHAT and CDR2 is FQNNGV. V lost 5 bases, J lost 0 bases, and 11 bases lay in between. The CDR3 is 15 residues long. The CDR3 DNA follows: TGTGCCAGCAGCAACCGACGGGACTCTGGAAACACCATATATTTT. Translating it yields CASSNRRDSGNTIYF.

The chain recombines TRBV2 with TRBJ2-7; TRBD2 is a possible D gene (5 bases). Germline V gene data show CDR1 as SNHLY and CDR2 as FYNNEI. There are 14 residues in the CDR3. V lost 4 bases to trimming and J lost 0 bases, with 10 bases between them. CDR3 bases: TGTGCCAGCAGTGGATCCGGGGACTCCTACGAGCAGTACTTC. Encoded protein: CASSGSGDSYEQYF.

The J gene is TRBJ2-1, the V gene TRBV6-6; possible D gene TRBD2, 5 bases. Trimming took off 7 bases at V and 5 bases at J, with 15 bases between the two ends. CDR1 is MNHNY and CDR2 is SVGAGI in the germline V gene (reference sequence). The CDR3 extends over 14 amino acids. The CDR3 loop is CASTPGILNNEQFF. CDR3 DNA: TGTGCCAGCACCCCGGGGATTCTGAACAATGAGCAGTTCTTC.

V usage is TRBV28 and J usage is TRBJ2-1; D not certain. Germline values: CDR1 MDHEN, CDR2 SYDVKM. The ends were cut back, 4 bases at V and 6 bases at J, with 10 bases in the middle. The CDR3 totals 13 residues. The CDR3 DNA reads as TGTGCCAGCAGTTCGACTGTACTCAATGAGCAGTTCTTC. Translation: CASSSTVLNEQFF.

CDR3 loop: CASSEIANSPLHF. The CDR3 DNA is TGTGCCAGCAGTGAAATTGCGAATTCACCCCTCCACTTT. This chain connects TRBV6-1 to TRBJ1-6, with no clear D. Trimming removed 2 bases at V and 7 bases at J, with 6 bases between. Germline V lookup: CDR1 MNHNS, CDR2 SASEGT. This CDR3 comprises 13 residues.

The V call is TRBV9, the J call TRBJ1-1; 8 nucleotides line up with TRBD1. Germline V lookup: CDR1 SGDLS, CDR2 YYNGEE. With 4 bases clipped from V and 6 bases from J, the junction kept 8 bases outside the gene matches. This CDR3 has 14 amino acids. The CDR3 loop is CASSPRTGTAEAFF. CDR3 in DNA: TGTGCCAGCAGCCCACGGACAGGGACGGCTGAAGCTTTCTTT.

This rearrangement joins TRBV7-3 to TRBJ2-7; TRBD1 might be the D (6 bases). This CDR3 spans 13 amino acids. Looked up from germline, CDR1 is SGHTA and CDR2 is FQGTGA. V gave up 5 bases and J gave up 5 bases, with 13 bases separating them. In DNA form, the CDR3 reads TGTGCCAGCAGCCCAGGACAGCCGAACGAGCAGTACTTC. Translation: CASSPGQPNEQYF.

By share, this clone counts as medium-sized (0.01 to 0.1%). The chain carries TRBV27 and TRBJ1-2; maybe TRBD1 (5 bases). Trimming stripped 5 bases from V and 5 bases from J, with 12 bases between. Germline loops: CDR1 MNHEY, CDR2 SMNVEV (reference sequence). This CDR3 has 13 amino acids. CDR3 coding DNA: TGTGCCAGCAGTCCCGGGGGATGGTATGGCTACACCTTC. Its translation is CASSPGGWYGYTF.

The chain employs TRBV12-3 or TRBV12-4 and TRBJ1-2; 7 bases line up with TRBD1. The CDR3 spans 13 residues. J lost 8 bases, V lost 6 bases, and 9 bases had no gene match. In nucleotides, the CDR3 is TGTGCCAGCAGCTCTGACAGGGCCTGGGGCTACACCTTC. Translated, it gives CASSSDRAWGYTF.

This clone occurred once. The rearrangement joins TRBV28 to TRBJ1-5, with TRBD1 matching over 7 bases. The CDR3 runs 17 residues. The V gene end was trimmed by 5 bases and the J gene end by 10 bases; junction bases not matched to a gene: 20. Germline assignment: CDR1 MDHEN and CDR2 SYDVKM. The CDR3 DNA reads TGTGCCAGCAGTCCTACCAGAAAGGGGGCAATCAGCGTCCCCCAGCATTTT. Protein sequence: CASSPTRKGAISVPQHF.

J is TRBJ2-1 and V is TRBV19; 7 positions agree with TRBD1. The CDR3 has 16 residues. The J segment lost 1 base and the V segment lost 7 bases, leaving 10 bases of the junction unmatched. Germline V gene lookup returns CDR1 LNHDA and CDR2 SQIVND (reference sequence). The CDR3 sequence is CASTLAGTASYNEQFF. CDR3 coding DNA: TGTGCCAGTACCCTCGCTGGGACAGCATCCTACAATGAGCAGTTCTTC.

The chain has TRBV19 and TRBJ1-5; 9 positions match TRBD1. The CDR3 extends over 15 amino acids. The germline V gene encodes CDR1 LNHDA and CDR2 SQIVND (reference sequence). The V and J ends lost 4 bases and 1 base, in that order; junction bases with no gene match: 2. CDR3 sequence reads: CASSSGQGSNQPQHF. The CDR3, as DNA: TGTGCCAGTAGTAGTGGACAGGGGAGCAATCAGCCCCAGCATTTT.

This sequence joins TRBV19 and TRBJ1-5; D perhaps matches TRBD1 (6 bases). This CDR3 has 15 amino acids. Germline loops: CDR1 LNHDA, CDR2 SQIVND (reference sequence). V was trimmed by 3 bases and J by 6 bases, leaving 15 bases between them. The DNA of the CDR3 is TGTGCCAGTAGTATCCAGGGGACGGGGGGTCAGCCCCAGCATTTT. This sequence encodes CASSIQGTGGQPQHF.

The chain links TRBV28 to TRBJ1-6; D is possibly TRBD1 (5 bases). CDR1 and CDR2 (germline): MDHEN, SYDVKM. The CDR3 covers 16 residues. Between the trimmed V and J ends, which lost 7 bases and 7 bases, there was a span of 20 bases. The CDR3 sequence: CASTTGGVGTNSPLHF. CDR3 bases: TGTGCCAGCACCACCGGGGGGGTGGGAACCAATTCACCCCTCCACTTT.

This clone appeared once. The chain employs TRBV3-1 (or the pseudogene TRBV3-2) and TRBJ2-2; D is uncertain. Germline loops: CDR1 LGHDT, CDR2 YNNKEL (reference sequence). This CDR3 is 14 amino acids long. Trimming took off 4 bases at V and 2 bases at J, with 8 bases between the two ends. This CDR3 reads CASSRGSNTGELFF. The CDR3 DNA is TGTGCCAGCAGCCGAGGCAGTAACACCGGGGAGCTGTTTTTT.